The 31 T cell receptor beta chains in this list originate from one sample, sequenced in a study of CD8 T cells in ankylosing spondylitis (dated by TCRdb to about 2017). The investigation overall reported the following: A TCR beta motif of fewer than 10 highly homologous amino acid variants appeared characteristic of blood from ankylosing spondylitis patients.

For these receptors, no antigen is known. The method behind the library was 5' RACE. The run used an Illumina HiSeq 2500. TCRdb trimmed the raw reads at Q25, called clones with MiXCR and kept productive beta chains. Each entry is one CDR3 protein sequence, shown with its most common DNA and genes. Counted in this sample were some 100,000 distinct CDR3 sequences; about 9% of them appeared once. The ten largest clonotypes hold roughly 29% of the sample. Source material: blood, either unsorted or a sorted T cell fraction (not recorded which). Receptors originate from a male donor with ankylosing spondylitis.

The V gene is TRBV2, the J gene TRBJ2-3; TRBD1 is a possible D gene (5 bases). CDR3 size: 12 residues. Between the trimmed V and J ends, which lost 4 bases and 5 bases, there was a span of 7 bases. Germline V gene lookup returns CDR1 SNHLY and CDR2 FYNNEI. In DNA, the CDR3 is TGTGCCAGCAGTGCAGGGATAGATACGCAGTATTTT. Encoded protein: CASSAGIDTQYF.

This clonotype showed up many times. The rearrangement uses TRBV20-1 and TRBJ2-3; D gene ambiguous. The germline V gene has CDR1 DFQATT and CDR2 SNEGSKA (reference sequence). CDR3 length equals 12 residues. Deletions cut 6 bases from V and 0 bases from J, with 7 bases between. CDR3 coding DNA: TGCAGTGCGGGTTGGAGCACAGATACGCAGTATTTT. Translating gives CSAGWSTDTQYF.

This chain connects TRBV9 to TRBJ2-7; D possibly corresponds to TRBD2 (6 bases). CDR1 and CDR2 (germline): SGDLS, YYNGEE. The CDR3 totals 15 residues. Between the trimmed V and J ends, which lost 4 bases and 5 bases, there was a span of 19 bases. The CDR3 sequence is CASSLSPAEGDEQYF. The CDR3, as DNA: TGTGCCAGCAGCCTATCGCCGGCGGAGGGTGACGAGCAGTACTTC.

The rearrangement uses TRBV3-1 and TRBJ2-2; 11 bases map to TRBD2. Per germline, CDR1 LGHDT and CDR2 YNNKEL (reference sequence). The ends lost 3 bases at V and 3 bases at J; junction bases unmatched: 3. This CDR3 is 16 amino acids long. The CDR3 DNA reads TGTGCCAGCAGCCATCGACTAGCGGGATACACCGGGGAGCTGTTTTTT. Its protein product is CASSHRLAGYTGELFF.

This clonotype has ten or more counts. The CDR3 here is CASSYGRGMNTEAFF. Here the CDR3 DNA reads TGCGCCAGCAGCTACGGAAGGGGGATGAACACTGAAGCTTTCTTT. The V call is TRBV5-1, the J call TRBJ1-1; D might be TRBD1 (6 bases). V lost 3 bases to trimming and J lost 0 bases, with 12 bases between them. Germline lookup yields CDR1 SGHRS and CDR2 YFSETQ. This CDR3 has 15 residues.

This clonotype was recorded many times. The chain employs TRBV20-1 and TRBJ2-7; 12 bases line up with TRBD2. This CDR3 has 13 amino acids. Germline V gene sequence: CDR1 DFQATT, CDR2 SNEGSKA (reference sequence). With V trimmed by 7 bases and J by 4 bases, 5 bases remained unmatched. This CDR3 is CSGSTSGSYEQYF. DNA for the CDR3: TGCAGTGGCTCGACTAGCGGGAGTTACGAGCAGTACTTC.

This clonotype was seen repeatedly, ten times or more. This sequence joins TRBV21-1 and TRBJ2-7; the table's D call, TRBD2, has no DNA check behind it. TRBV21-1 is a pseudogene segment. The CDR3 runs to 17 residues. CDR3 amino acids: CASSKALVTSPFGEQYV. The CDR3 coding sequence is TGTGCCAGCAGCAAAGCGCTAGTGACTAGCCCCTTCGGCGAGCAGTACGTC.

This clonotype has at least ten counts. This chain joins TRBV27 and TRBJ1-1; perhaps TRBD1 as D (5 bases). Germline V gene data show CDR1 as MNHEY and CDR2 as SMNVEV (reference sequence). The CDR3 contains 12 residues. V lost 6 bases to trimming and J lost 10 bases, with 15 bases between them. The CDR3 nucleotides are TGTGCCAGCAGAGCCGGGGGGTCCGGAGCTTTCTTT. It yields the protein CASRAGGSGAFF.

The V call is TRBV6-1, the J call TRBJ2-5; possibly TRBD1 for D (5 bases). The germline V and J ends were trimmed by 6 bases and 3 bases, with 11 bases remaining between them. Germline values: CDR1 MNHNS, CDR2 SASEGT. The CDR3 runs 13 residues. The CDR3 bases are TGTGCCAGCAGGTTTAGGGGCGAAGAGACCCAGTACTTC. As protein: CASRFRGEETQYF.

V usage is TRBV2 and J usage is TRBJ1-6, with 7 bases matching TRBD1. Trimming cost V 4 bases and J 9 bases; bases outside gene matches: 3. CDR1 is SNHLY and CDR2 is FYNNEI in the germline V gene. The CDR3 length is 13 residues. The CDR3 sequence: CASSVGDSSPLHF. The CDR3 DNA reads as TGTGCCAGCAGTGTCGGGGACAGTTCACCCCTCCACTTT.

This clonotype was recorded many times. The chain uses TRBV2 and TRBJ2-1; 11 positions match TRBD2. The CDR3 extends over 15 amino acids. Germline V gene data show CDR1 as SNHLY and CDR2 as FYNNEI. Trimming at V came to 5 bases and at J to 4 bases, leaving 4 bases not matched to a gene. Here the CDR3 DNA reads TGTGCCAGCAGTCCACTAGCGGGAGTTTACAATGAGCAGTTCTTC. It codes for CASSPLAGVYNEQFF.

The rearrangement joins TRBV19 to TRBJ2-6; weak D call: TRBD1 (5 bases). Germline V gene data show CDR1 as LNHDA and CDR2 as SQIVND (reference sequence). Between the trimmed V and J ends, which lost 6 bases and 0 bases, there was a span of 15 bases. This CDR3 has 17 amino acids. The CDR3 loop is CASRDSLPLSGANVLTF. The CDR3 nucleotides are TGTGCCAGTAGAGACAGCCTACCGCTCTCTGGGGCCAACGTCCTGACTTTC.

The chain employs TRBV7-8 and TRBJ2-1; D not certain. There are 14 residues in the CDR3. Germline V gene data show CDR1 as SGHVS and CDR2 as FQNEAQ. V dropped 5 bases and J dropped 7 bases, with 15 bases sitting between them. The CDR3 is CASSRKVGRNEQFF. The CDR3 nucleotides read TGTGCCAGCAGCAGAAAGGTAGGGCGGAATGAGCAGTTCTTC.

This clonotype has just a few counts. In nucleotides, the CDR3 is TGTGCCACCAGCAGAGAGGGACAGGCGTACGAGCAGTACGTC. It yields the protein CATSREGQAYEQYV. The rearrangement joins TRBV15 to TRBJ2-7; 8 bases match TRBD1. Trimming removed 0 bases from V and 4 bases from J; junction bases left unmatched: 2. Germline V gives CDR1 LNHNV, CDR2 YYDKDF (reference sequence). The CDR3 has 14 amino acids.

This clonotype was seen more than once but under ten times. The rearrangement links TRBV6-5 to TRBJ2-5; 7 bases are a match to TRBD1. The CDR3 loop spans 16 amino acids. Unmatched junction bases numbered 6, after V lost 2 bases and J lost 0 bases. Germline values: CDR1 MNHEY, CDR2 SVGAGI. This CDR3 is CASSYLGQKYQETQYF. The CDR3 nucleotides read TGTGCCAGCAGTTACCTGGGACAGAAGTACCAAGAGACCCAGTACTTC.

This clonotype came up a few times. V and J are TRBV5-5 and TRBJ1-2; possibly TRBD1 for D (6 bases). CDR1 is SGHKS, CDR2 YYEKEE, per germline (reference sequence). The CDR3 extends over 15 amino acids. Trimming removed 3 bases from V and 6 bases from J, with 18 bases in between. CDR3 in amino acids: CASSSGQPLSDGYTF. The CDR3 DNA is TGTGCCAGCAGCTCTGGACAGCCTCTCTCGGATGGCTACACCTTC.

This clonotype occurred a few times. This chain's CDR3 is CASSLPEGLARVGELFF. The DNA for the CDR3 is TGTGCCAGCAGTTTACCCGAGGGACTAGCGAGGGTCGGGGAGCTGTTTTTT. The V and J genes are TRBV12-3 or TRBV12-4 and TRBJ2-2; 10 nucleotides align to TRBD2. This CDR3 has 17 amino acids. V was pared by 2 bases and J by 7 bases, with 10 bases of the junction left unmatched.

In its sample, this clonotype was seen many times. This chain joins TRBV9 and TRBJ2-7; 10 nucleotides line up with TRBD1. Germline-derived CDR1 and CDR2 are SGDLS and YYNGEE. The length of the CDR3 is 16 residues. V lost 0 bases to trimming and J lost 5 bases; unmatched junction nucleotides: 8. The CDR3 protein is CASSVASGQGTHEQYF. CDR3 DNA: TGTGCCAGCAGCGTAGCATCGGGACAGGGGACCCACGAGCAGTACTTC.

This clonotype showed up many times. The chain has TRBV27 and TRBJ2-2; 8 bases agree with TRBD1. Unmatched junction bases numbered 8, after V lost 7 bases and J lost 4 bases. This CDR3 region has 15 residues. Germline V gene lookup returns CDR1 MNHEY and CDR2 SMNVEV (reference sequence). As DNA, the CDR3 is TGTGCCAGCACCGACGACAGGGGAGGCACCGGGGAGCTGTTTTTT. Amino acid sequence: CASTDDRGGTGELFF.

This clonotype was counted at least ten times. The CDR3 DNA sequence: TGTGCCAGCAGCCAATCGAGGACGCCCAAAGGGTATGGCTACACCTTC. It specifies CASSQSRTPKGYGYTF. This chain joins TRBV4-2 and TRBJ1-2; D gene unclear. There are 16 residues in the CDR3. CDR1 LGHNA and CDR2 YNFKEQ come from the germline V gene. V was cut by 2 bases and J by 5 bases, with 18 bases left in between.

In its sample, this clonotype was seen many times. V usage is TRBV20-1 and J usage is TRBJ2-1; possible D gene TRBD2, 6 bases. Germline CDR1 DFQATT, CDR2 SNEGSKA (reference sequence). The V end lost 0 bases, the J end lost 4 bases, and 19 bases lay between the germline ends. This CDR3 is built from 17 residues. The CDR3 sequence: CSARDTRLVGAYNEQFF. For the CDR3, the DNA is TGCAGTGCTAGAGATACGAGACTAGTTGGGGCATACAATGAGCAGTTCTTC.

This clonotype was detected only a few times. The chain couples TRBV2 to TRBJ2-7; 10 nucleotides line up with TRBD2. Germline V lookup: CDR1 SNHLY, CDR2 FYNNEI. This CDR3 is built from 14 residues. Trimming took 3 bases from V and 3 from J; bases not matched to a gene: 2. The CDR3 region is CASSEPSGSYEQYV. CDR3 DNA sequence: TGTGCCAGCAGTGAGCCTAGCGGGAGCTACGAGCAGTACGTC.

The table lists this clonotype with many counts. V and J are TRBV7-9 and TRBJ2-7, with a tentative D call TRBD2 (5 bases). The CDR3 runs 12 residues. Per germline, CDR1 SEHNR and CDR2 FQNEAQ (reference sequence). The V and J ends lost 3 bases and 6 bases respectively, with 9 bases between them. The CDR3 spells CASSLSGGEQYF. The CDR3 nucleotides are TGTGCCAGCAGCTTGTCCGGAGGCGAGCAGTACTTC.

In its sample, this clonotype was seen many times. J is TRBJ2-2 and V is TRBV24-1, with D hard to call. CDR3 length equals 12 residues. Trimming took off 8 bases at V and 6 bases at J, with 9 bases between the two ends. CDR1 KGHDR and CDR2 SFDVKD come from the germline V gene. The CDR3 nucleotides are TGTGCCACCACGGGTTCTTCCGGGGAGCTGTTTTTT. Its protein is CATTGSSGELFF.

The chain links TRBV19 to TRBJ2-3; D not certain. V was pared by 0 bases and J by 5 bases, with 12 bases between. This CDR3 spans 15 amino acids. Germline assignment: CDR1 LNHDA and CDR2 SQIVND (reference sequence). DNA of the CDR3: TGTGCCAGTAGTATAGATCGTGAAGGGCGAGATACGCAGTATTTT. It yields the protein CASSIDREGRDTQYF.

This clonotype was seen a few times. The chain recombines TRBV2 with TRBJ1-2, with D uncertain. V lost 10 bases to trimming and J lost 2 bases, with 14 bases between them. The CDR3 loop spans 13 amino acids. Per germline, CDR1 SNHLY and CDR2 FYNNEI. The DNA for the CDR3 is TGTGCCATCGAGATACAGATAAACTATGGCTACACCTTC. This codes for CAIEIQINYGYTF.

This clonotype was observed at least ten times. The genes are TRBV15 and TRBJ2-1; 10 bases map to TRBD2. Trimming removed 3 bases from V and 9 bases from J; junction bases left unmatched: 11. The CDR3 is 16 residues long. The germline CDR1 and CDR2 sequences are LNHNV and YYDKDF (reference sequence). The CDR3 sequence is CATSSAEAGGPGEQFF. In nucleotides, the CDR3 is TGTGCCACCAGCAGTGCTGAAGCGGGAGGGCCCGGTGAGCAGTTCTTC.

This clonotype was seen repeatedly, ten times or more. The chain recombines TRBV24-1 with TRBJ1-2; weak D call: TRBD1 (6 bases). Germline CDR1 is KGHDR and CDR2 is SFDVKD. The V gene lost 2 bases and the J gene lost 6 bases, with 9 bases spanning the gap. CDR3 length: 13 amino acids. This CDR3 is CATSDYPGDGYTF. The CDR3, as DNA: TGTGCCACCAGTGATTACCCAGGGGATGGCTACACCTTC.

This clonotype was seen a handful of times. The chain uses TRBV2 and TRBJ1-5; tentatively, D is TRBD1 (6 bases). Trimming removed 4 bases at V and 4 bases at J, with 14 bases between. From germline, CDR1 is SNHLY and CDR2 FYNNEI. This CDR3 spans 15 amino acids. The CDR3 bases are TGTGCCAGCAGTGGGACAGAGGGGAGGAATCAGCCCCAGCATTTT. It specifies CASSGTEGRNQPQHF.

The chain links TRBV16 to TRBJ2-1; TRBD1 agrees at 7 bases. The CDR3 has 14 residues. Trimming took 2 bases from V and 7 from J; bases not matched to a gene: 5. Looked up from germline, CDR1 is KGHSY and CDR2 is FQNENV. The CDR3: CASSQPTGNNEQFF. Here the CDR3 DNA reads TGTGCCAGCAGCCAACCGACAGGGAATAATGAGCAGTTCTTC.

Of note for this clonotype: At one boundary the junction diverges from the germline segment, which might be a read error. The rearrangement joins TRBV12-3 or TRBV12-4 to TRBJ2-2; 9 positions match TRBD1. The CDR3 has 19 amino acids. The CDR3 is CARSSLGPGQGYRTGELFF. The CDR3 DNA reads as TGTGCCCGCAGTTCTCTAGGCCCGGGACAGGGATATAGGACCGGGGAGCTGTTTTTT.